The 6 T cell receptor beta chains presented below share a single source sample, sequenced in a study of blood T cells in healthy people across ages. With a J-beta primer mix and a sample-barcoded 5' primer, a second PCR ran roughly 6 to 11 cycles. TCRdb used MiXCR to reprocess the 5' RACE reads, holding one entry per CDR3 protein. The sample contains roughly 730,000 distinct CDR3 sequences, around three fifths of which appear only once. The sample comprised blood. The receptors were sampled from a man aged 35 to 55 in good health.

The V call is TRBV12-3 or TRBV12-4, the J call TRBJ2-6; D call uncertain. Between the trimmed V and J ends, which lost 7 bases and 4 bases, there was a span of 14 bases. This CDR3 comprises 15 residues. This CDR3 reads CASTQLSTGANVLTF. Here the CDR3 DNA reads TGTGCCAGCACCCAATTGTCGACAGGGGCCAACGTCCTGACTTTC.

The V gene is TRBV27, the J gene TRBJ2-1, with D possibly being TRBD1 or TRBD2 (5 bases each). The CDR3 loop spans 17 amino acids. The V end was cut by 5 bases, the J end by 1 base, with 18 bases between. Germline assignment: CDR1 MNHEY and CDR2 SMNVEV (reference sequence). In DNA, the CDR3 is TGTGCCAGCAGTCACCGTGGGACCCGGAGTTCCTACAATGAGCAGTTCTTC. Amino acids: CASSHRGTRSSYNEQFF.

V usage is TRBV28 and J usage is TRBJ2-4, with 8 positions matching TRBD2. The germline V gene has CDR1 MDHEN and CDR2 SYDVKM. The V segment lost 5 bases and the J segment 4 bases; nucleotides outside the gene matches: 7. This CDR3 is built from 15 residues. This CDR3 is CASSQTGLDKNIQYF. The CDR3 DNA sequence: TGTGCCAGCAGTCAAACGGGACTAGATAAAAACATTCAGTACTTC.

This clonotype was seen only a few times. The chain couples TRBV20-1 to TRBJ2-3; 8 nucleotides align to TRBD2. The CDR3 consists of 15 residues. Germline assignment: CDR1 DFQATT and CDR2 SNEGSKA (reference sequence). The ends lost 5 bases at V and 3 bases at J; junction bases unmatched: 10. The CDR3 bases are TGCAGTGCTCAATATAGCGGGGTATCAACAGATACGCAGTATTTT. It specifies CSAQYSGVSTDTQYF.

CDR3 in amino acids: CASSTSAGEWDTQYF. The CDR3 DNA sequence: TGTGCCAGCAGTACCTCAGCGGGGGAATGGGATACGCAGTATTTT. V gene TRBV11-2 combines with J gene TRBJ2-3, with 8 nucleotides matching TRBD2. The CDR3 is 15 amino acids. J lost 6 bases, V lost 6 bases, and 11 bases had no gene match. From germline, CDR1 is SGHAT and CDR2 FQNNGV.

J is TRBJ1-2 and V is TRBV15, with D perhaps matching TRBD1 (6 bases). The V end was cut by 0 bases, the J end by 8 bases, with 10 bases between. This CDR3 is built from 13 residues. Germline V gene data show CDR1 as LNHNV and CDR2 as YYDKDF (reference sequence). The DNA for the CDR3 is TGTGCCACCAGCAGAGACAAGGGGGAAGGCTACACCTTC. This codes for CATSRDKGEGYTF.